This T cell receptor beta chain was captured in a study of blood T cell repertoires in COVID-19. Study-level background: From the United States, Italy and Spain came samples of acute and convalescent COVID-19. PBMCs, B-cell-depleted T cells, or T cells were the source of the cDNA or gDNA that made up the material.

In the original analysis: The authors estimated nucleated cell counts from reference gene primer amplification. The method was immunoSEQ multiplex PCR; TCRdb's version includes in-frame clones alone and lacks a portion of them. Clone size and V and J calls were adopted from that table, with D and trimming inferred from the DNA. The table shows around 140,000 clones, with 85% to 90% occurring only once. Sequenced sample: peripheral blood. The TCR was taken from a man in his fifties or sixties with active or convalescent COVID-19.

CDR3 in amino acids: CASSPPTGENQPQHF. The CDR3 DNA follows: TGTGCCAGCTCACCACCAACAGGGGAGAATCAGCCCCAGCATTTT. This chain uses TRBV18 with TRBJ1-5; 7 bases map to TRBD1. The germline V gene encodes CDR1 KGHSH and CDR2 LQKENI. The junction had 3 bases not matched to a gene; V was cut back by 0 bases and J by 4 bases. CDR3 length: 15 amino acids. Complete variable domain (other parts from reference TRBV18 and TRBJ1-5): NAGVMQNPRHLVRRRGQEARLRCSPMKGHSHVYWYRQLPEEGLKFMVYLQKENIIDESGMPKERFSAEFPKEGPSILRIQQVVRGDSAAYFCASSPPTGENQPQHFGDGTRLSIL.